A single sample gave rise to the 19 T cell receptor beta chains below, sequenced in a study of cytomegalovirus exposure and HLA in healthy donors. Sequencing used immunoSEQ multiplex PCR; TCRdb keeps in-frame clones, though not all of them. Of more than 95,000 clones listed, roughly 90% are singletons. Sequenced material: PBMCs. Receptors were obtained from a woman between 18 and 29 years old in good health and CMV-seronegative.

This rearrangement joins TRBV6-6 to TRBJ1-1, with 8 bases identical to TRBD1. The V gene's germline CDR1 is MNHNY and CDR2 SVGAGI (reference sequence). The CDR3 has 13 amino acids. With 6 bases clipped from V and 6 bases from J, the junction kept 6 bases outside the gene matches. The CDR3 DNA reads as TGTGCCAGCAGGAAACAGGGGGGCGCTGAAGCTTTCTTT. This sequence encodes CASRKQGGAEAFF.

DNA of the CDR3: TGCGCCAGCAGCTTGCAGGGGTCTAACTATGGCTACACCTTC. Protein product: CASSLQGSNYGYTF. The chain carries TRBV5-1 and TRBJ1-2, with D tentatively TRBD1 (6 bases). The V end lost 1 base, the J end lost 0 bases, and 7 bases lay between the germline ends. The CDR3 is made up of 14 amino acids. Looked up from germline, CDR1 is SGHRS and CDR2 is YFSETQ. Full variable domain (rest looked up from reference TRBV5-1 and TRBJ1-2): KAGVTQTPRYLIKTRGQQVTLSCSPISGHRSVSWYQQTPGQGLQFLFEYFSETQRNKGNFPGRFSGRQFSNSRSEMNVSTLELGDSALYLCASSLQGSNYGYTFGSGTRLTVV.

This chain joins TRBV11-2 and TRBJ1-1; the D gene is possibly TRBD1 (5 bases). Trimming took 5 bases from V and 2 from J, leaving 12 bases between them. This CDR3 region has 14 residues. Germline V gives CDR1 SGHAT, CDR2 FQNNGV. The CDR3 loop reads CASSLMTVNTEAFF. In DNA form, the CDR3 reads TGTGCCAGCAGCCTCATGACAGTAAACACTGAAGCTTTCTTT.

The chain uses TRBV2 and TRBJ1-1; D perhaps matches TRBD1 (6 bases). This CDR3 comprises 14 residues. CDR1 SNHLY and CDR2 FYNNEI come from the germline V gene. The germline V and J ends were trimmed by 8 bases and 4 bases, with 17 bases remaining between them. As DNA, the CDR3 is TGTGCCAGCCTGGAACAGGGATTTAGCACTGAAGCTTTCTTT. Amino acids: CASLEQGFSTEAFF.

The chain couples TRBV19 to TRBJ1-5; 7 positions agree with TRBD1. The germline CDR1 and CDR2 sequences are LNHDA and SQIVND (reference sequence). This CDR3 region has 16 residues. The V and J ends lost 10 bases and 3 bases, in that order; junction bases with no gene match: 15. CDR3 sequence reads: CATSGGRDRVNQPQHF. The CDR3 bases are TGTGCCACCTCAGGGGGACGCGACAGGGTCAATCAGCCCCAGCATTTT.

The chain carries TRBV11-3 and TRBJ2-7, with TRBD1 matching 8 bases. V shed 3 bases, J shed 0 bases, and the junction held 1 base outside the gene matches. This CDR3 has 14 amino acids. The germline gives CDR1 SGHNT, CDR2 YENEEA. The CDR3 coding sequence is TGTGCCAGCAGCTTTCAGGGGGCCTCCTACGAGCAGTACTTC. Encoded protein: CASSFQGASYEQYF.

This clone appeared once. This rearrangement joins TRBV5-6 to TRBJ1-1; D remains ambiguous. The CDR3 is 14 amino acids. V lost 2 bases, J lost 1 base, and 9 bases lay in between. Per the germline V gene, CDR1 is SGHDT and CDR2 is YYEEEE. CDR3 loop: CASSLPSQNTEAFF. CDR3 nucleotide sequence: TGTGCCAGCAGCTTACCTAGCCAGAACACTGAAGCTTTCTTT.

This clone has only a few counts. As DNA, the CDR3 is TGTGCCTGGAGTGTACTTTCTAGCGGGGGGGCCCGATATTCCTACAATGAGCAGTTCTTC. Translating gives CAWSVLSSGGARYSYNEQFF. The chain combines TRBV30 with TRBJ2-1; 12 bases are a match to TRBD2. The CDR3 has 20 amino acids. V lost 0 bases to trimming and J lost 1 base; unmatched junction nucleotides: 13. Germline V gives CDR1 GTSNPN, CDR2 SVGIG (reference sequence).

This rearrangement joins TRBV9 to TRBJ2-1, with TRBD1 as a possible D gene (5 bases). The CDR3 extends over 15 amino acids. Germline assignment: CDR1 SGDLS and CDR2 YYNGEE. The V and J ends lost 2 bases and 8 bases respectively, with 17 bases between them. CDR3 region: CASSVRWTLSDEQFF. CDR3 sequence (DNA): TGTGCCAGCAGCGTTCGTTGGACACTAAGCGATGAGCAGTTCTTC.

The CDR3: CASSDLRGKEQYF. The CDR3 DNA is TGTGCCAGCAGTGATCTTAGGGGGAAGGAGCAGTACTTC. The chain uses TRBV2 and TRBJ2-7, with D maybe TRBD1 (6 bases). CDR3 length equals 13 residues. The V gene's germline CDR1 is SNHLY and CDR2 FYNNEI. V lost 3 bases and J 7 bases, leaving 13 bases between the germline ends.

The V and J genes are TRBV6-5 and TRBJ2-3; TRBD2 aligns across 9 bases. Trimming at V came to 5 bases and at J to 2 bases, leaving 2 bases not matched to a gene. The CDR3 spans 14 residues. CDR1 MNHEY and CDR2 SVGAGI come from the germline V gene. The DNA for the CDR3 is TGTGCCAGCAGTAGCGGGAGGATCACAGATACGCAGTATTTT. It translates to CASSSGRITDTQYF.

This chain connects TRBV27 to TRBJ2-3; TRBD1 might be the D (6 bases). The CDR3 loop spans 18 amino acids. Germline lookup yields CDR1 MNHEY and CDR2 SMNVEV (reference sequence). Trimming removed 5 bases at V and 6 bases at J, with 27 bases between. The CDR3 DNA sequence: TGTGCCAGCAGTCAACCCCGAGTGGGACGGACGAGGGGGGATACGCAGTATTTT. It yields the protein CASSQPRVGRTRGDTQYF.

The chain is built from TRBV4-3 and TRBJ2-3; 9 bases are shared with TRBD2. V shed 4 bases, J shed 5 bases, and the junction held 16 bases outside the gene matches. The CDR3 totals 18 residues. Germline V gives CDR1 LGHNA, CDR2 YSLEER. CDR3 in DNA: TGCGCCAGCAGCCGGACATGGGGCGGGAGGGCCGCTGGAGATACGCAGTATTTT. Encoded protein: CASSRTWGGRAAGDTQYF.

CDR3 bases: TGCGCCAGCAGCTTGGGAGACCAGGGGAACGAGCAGTACTTC. Its protein product is CASSLGDQGNEQYF. The rearrangement links TRBV5-1 to TRBJ2-7; tentative D call: TRBD1 (6 bases). CDR3 size: 14 residues. V shed 0 bases and J shed 5 bases, with 12 bases lying between them. Germline assignment: CDR1 SGHRS and CDR2 YFSETQ.

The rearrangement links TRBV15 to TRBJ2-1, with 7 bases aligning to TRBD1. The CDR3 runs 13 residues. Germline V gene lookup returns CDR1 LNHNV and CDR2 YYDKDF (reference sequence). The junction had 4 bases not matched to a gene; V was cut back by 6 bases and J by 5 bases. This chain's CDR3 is CATRGQFNNEQFF. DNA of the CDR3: TGTGCCACCAGGGGACAGTTCAACAATGAGCAGTTCTTC. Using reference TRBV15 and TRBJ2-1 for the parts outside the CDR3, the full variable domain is DAMVIQNPRYQVTQFGKPVTLSCSQTLNHNVMYWYQQKSSQAPKLLFHYYDKDFNNEADTPDNFQSRRPNTSFCFLDIRSPGLGDTAMYLCATRGQFNNEQFFGPGTRLTVL.

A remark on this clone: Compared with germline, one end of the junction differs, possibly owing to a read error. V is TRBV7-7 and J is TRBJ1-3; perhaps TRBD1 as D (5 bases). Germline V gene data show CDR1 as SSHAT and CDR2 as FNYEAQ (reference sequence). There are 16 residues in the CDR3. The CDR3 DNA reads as TGTGCTAGCAGCCCTTCGGGGACGGGGGCTGGAAACACCATATATTTT. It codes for CASSPSGTGAGNTIYF. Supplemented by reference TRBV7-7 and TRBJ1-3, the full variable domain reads GAGVSQSPRYKVTKRGQDVTLRCDPISSHATLYWYQQALGQGPEFLTYFNYEAQPDKSGLPSDRFSAERPEGSISTLTIQRTEQRDSAMYRCASSPSGTGAGNTIYFGEGSWLTVV.

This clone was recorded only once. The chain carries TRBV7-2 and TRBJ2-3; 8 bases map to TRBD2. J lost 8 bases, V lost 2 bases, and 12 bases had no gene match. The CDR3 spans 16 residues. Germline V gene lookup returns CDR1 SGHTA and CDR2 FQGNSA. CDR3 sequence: CASSLKGLEYVGTQYF. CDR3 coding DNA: TGTGCCAGCAGCTTAAAGGGACTAGAGTATGTTGGTACGCAGTATTTT.

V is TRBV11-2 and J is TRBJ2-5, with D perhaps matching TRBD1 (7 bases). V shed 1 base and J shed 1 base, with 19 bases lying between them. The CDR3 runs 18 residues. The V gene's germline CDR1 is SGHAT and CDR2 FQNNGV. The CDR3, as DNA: TGTGCCAGCAGCTTAGTTTCGACAGGGACTGCCCTCCAAGAGACCCAGTACTTC. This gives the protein CASSLVSTGTALQETQYF.

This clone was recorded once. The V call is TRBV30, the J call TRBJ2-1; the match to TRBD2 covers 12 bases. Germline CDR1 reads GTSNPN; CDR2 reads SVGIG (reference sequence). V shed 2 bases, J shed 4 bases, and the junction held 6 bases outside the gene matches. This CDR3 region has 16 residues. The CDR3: CAWSPRTSGVYNEQFF. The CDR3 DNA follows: TGTGCCTGGAGTCCGCGGACTAGCGGGGTGTACAATGAGCAGTTCTTC.